Listed here are 17 T cell receptor beta chains from one sample, sequenced in a study of cytomegalovirus exposure and HLA in healthy donors. PCR involved 60 Vbeta and 13 Jbeta primers. Generated by immunoSEQ multiplex PCR, the TCRdb table keeps only in-frame clones and is missing some. The sample records 110,000 to 150,000 clones, less than 85% being singletons. Specimen: PBMCs. These receptors all come from a woman between 55 and 75 years old in good health and CMV-seropositive.

V is TRBV7-3 and J is TRBJ1-3; D is undetermined. CDR3 length: 13 residues. Trimming took off 2 bases at V and 2 bases at J, with 4 bases between the two ends. Germline V gene data show CDR1 as SGHTA and CDR2 as FQGTGA. DNA of the CDR3: TGTGCCAGCAGCTTAGGGCCTGGAAACACCATATATTTT. Its translation is CASSLGPGNTIYF.

The genes are TRBV27 and TRBJ2-1, with unresolved D. Germline V gives CDR1 MNHEY, CDR2 SMNVEV (reference sequence). The CDR3 is 15 residues long. Between the trimmed V and J ends, which lost 3 bases and 2 bases, there was a span of 11 bases. CDR3 coding DNA: TGTGCCAGCAGTTTTGTACGGAGCCCCTACAATGAGCAGTTCTTC. As protein: CASSFVRSPYNEQFF.

The rearrangement joins TRBV11-2 to TRBJ2-7, with 10 bases aligning to TRBD2. CDR1 and CDR2 from the germline V gene are SGHAT and FQNNGV. With 5 bases clipped from V and 4 bases from J, the junction kept 8 bases outside the gene matches. CDR3 length equals 15 residues. CDR3 in amino acids: CASSITSGELYEQYF. As DNA, the CDR3 is TGTGCCAGCAGCATCACTAGCGGGGAACTTTACGAGCAGTACTTC.

Remarks on this clone: Other DNA sequences from this sample encode an identical CDR3 as well. This chain links TRBV10-1 with TRBJ1-1, with TRBD1 matching 11 bases. V was pared by 0 bases and J by 10 bases, with 4 bases of the junction left unmatched. This CDR3 region has 14 residues. Germline V gives CDR1 WNHNN, CDR2 SYGVQD (reference sequence). CDR3 sequence (DNA): TGCGCCAGCAGTGAGTCGCGGACAGGGGGCCTAGCTTTCTTT. It codes for CASSESRTGGLAFF.

The chain joins TRBV19 to TRBJ2-4, with 7 bases fitting TRBD2. Per the germline V gene, CDR1 is LNHDA and CDR2 is SQIVND (reference sequence). Trimming at V came to 4 bases and at J to 2 bases, leaving 11 bases not matched to a gene. CDR3 length equals 17 residues. For the CDR3, the DNA is TGTGCCAGTAGTACGTCCGGACTAGGTTCTTCCAAAAACATTCAGTACTTC. Translating gives CASSTSGLGSSKNIQYF.

The CDR3 loop is CSVDEGVVGYGYTF. The DNA for the CDR3 is TGCAGCGTTGATGAAGGGGTTGTGGGCTATGGCTACACCTTC. The gene calls are TRBV29-1 and TRBJ1-2, with D maybe TRBD1 (5 bases). V was cut by 3 bases and J by 4 bases, with 15 bases left in between. The CDR3 totals 14 residues. Germline V gene data show CDR1 as SQVTM and CDR2 as ANQGSEA.

The rearrangement joins TRBV5-1 to TRBJ2-2; 8 nucleotides match TRBD2. CDR3 length: 16 residues. V trimming: 1 base; J trimming: 0 bases; junction bases outside the gene matches: 2. Per the germline V gene, CDR1 is SGHRS and CDR2 is YFSETQ. The chain's CDR3 is CASSLLTSANTGELFF. The CDR3 nucleotides are TGCGCCAGCAGCTTGCTGACTAGCGCGAACACCGGGGAGCTGTTTTTT. Full variable domain (rest looked up from reference TRBV5-1 and TRBJ2-2): KAGVTQTPRYLIKTRGQQVTLSCSPISGHRSVSWYQQTPGQGLQFLFEYFSETQRNKGNFPGRFSGRQFSNSRSEMNVSTLELGDSALYLCASSLLTSANTGELFFGEGSRLTVL.

The chain recombines TRBV2 with TRBJ1-1; D perhaps matches TRBD1 (5 bases). The germline V gene has CDR1 SNHLY and CDR2 FYNNEI. The CDR3 covers 13 residues. The V and J ends lost 2 bases and 8 bases respectively, with 12 bases between them. CDR3 sequence reads: CASSERGLREAFF. The CDR3 nucleotides are TGTGCCAGCAGTGAAAGGGGACTCCGGGAAGCTTTCTTT.

The J gene is TRBJ2-7, the V gene TRBV30, with 13 bases aligning to TRBD2. The V gene end was trimmed by 4 bases and the J gene end by 5 bases; junction bases not matched to a gene: 8. Germline loops: CDR1 GTSNPN, CDR2 SVGIG (reference sequence). This CDR3 has 15 residues. Written as DNA, the CDR3 is TGTGCCTGGACCCTCGGGACTAGCGGGATCAACGAGCAGTACTTC. Its protein product is CAWTLGTSGINEQYF.

V and J are TRBV2 and TRBJ2-7, with TRBD2 as a possible D gene (6 bases). The V end was cut by 0 bases, the J end by 13 bases, with 19 bases between. CDR1 is SNHLY and CDR2 is FYNNEI in the germline V gene. This CDR3 region has 14 residues. Written as DNA, the CDR3 is TGTGCCAGCAGTGAAGCGGAAGGGTGGACTACCTCTTACTTC. Its translation: CASSEAEGWTTSYF.

This clone was seen a few times. The rearrangement uses TRBV6-6 and TRBJ1-1; D is possibly TRBD1 (6 bases). CDR1 and CDR2 from the germline V gene are MNHNY and SVGAGI (reference sequence). The V gene lost 4 bases and the J gene lost 2 bases, with 11 bases spanning the gap. There are 14 residues in the CDR3. The CDR3 nucleotides are TGTGCCAGCAGTTGGGCAGGGGTAAACACTGAAGCTTTCTTT. Amino acids: CASSWAGVNTEAFF.

The chain combines TRBV9 with TRBJ1-3; D is unclear. This CDR3 region has 16 residues. V gave up 6 bases and J gave up 1 base, with 17 bases separating them. The germline V gene encodes CDR1 SGDLS and CDR2 YYNGEE. DNA for the CDR3: TGTGCCAGCACATCTACCCCAAATCCGTCTGGAAACACCATATATTTT. Translation: CASTSTPNPSGNTIYF.

The chain couples TRBV6-1 to TRBJ1-6; TRBD1 agrees at 7 bases. Germline CDR1 and CDR2: MNHNS and SASEGT. CDR3 size: 14 residues. V lost 7 bases to trimming and J lost 8 bases; unmatched junction nucleotides: 8. CDR3 bases: TGTGCCAGCATCAGAACAGGGGCCGATTCACCCCTCCACTTT. Amino acid sequence: CASIRTGADSPLHF.

This clone was observed a few times. The chain has TRBV6-5 and TRBJ1-4; 10 bases are a match to TRBD1. The CDR3 sequence is 14 residues long. J gave up 6 bases and V 4 bases, and 2 bases lay outside the gene matches. Germline loops: CDR1 MNHEY, CDR2 SVGAGI. The DNA of the CDR3 is TGTGCCAGCAGTTCGGGACAGGGGTATGAAAAACTGTTTTTT. The encoded protein is CASSSGQGYEKLFF.

A note on this clone: This sample includes further DNA sequences coding for the same CDR3. The chain uses TRBV29-1 and TRBJ2-5, with D perhaps TRBD1 (6 bases). CDR1 is SQVTM, CDR2 ANQGSEA, per germline. CDR3 length: 13 amino acids. V lost 4 bases, J lost 4 bases, and 13 bases lay in between. This chain's CDR3 is CSVVAGAGETQYF. CDR3 bases: TGCAGCGTTGTGGCAGGGGCGGGAGAGACCCAGTACTTC.

V usage is TRBV7-2 and J usage is TRBJ2-3; possible D gene TRBD1, 7 bases. CDR1 is SGHTA and CDR2 is FQGNSA in the germline V gene. V shed 9 bases and J shed 8 bases, with 18 bases lying between them. The CDR3 loop spans 13 amino acids. CDR3 in DNA: TGTGCCAGAAGGGACAGAGCAGCGGGTACGCAGTATTTT. It codes for CARRDRAAGTQYF.

This clone was observed a few times. The chain links TRBV7-9 to TRBJ2-6, with 12 positions matching TRBD1. CDR3 length: 18 residues. The V gene's germline CDR1 is SEHNR and CDR2 FQNEAQ (reference sequence). Trimming cost V 1 base and J 2 bases; bases outside gene matches: 3. Here the CDR3 DNA reads TGTGCCAGCAGCTTAGGGGGACAGGGGGCGCCTGGGGCCAACGTCCTGACTTTC. Translating it yields CASSLGGQGAPGANVLTF.